Below are 5 T cell receptor beta chains sequenced from a single sample in a study of shared clonotypes between healthy human individuals (dated by TCRdb to 2018 to 2021). Libraries were built with the immunoSEQ multiplex PCR assay. Drawn from immuneACCESS, this table holds only the in-frame rearrangements with V and J called that TCRdb kept. Clones are partly lost; checked studies trace under half to an unresolved V gene and leave the rest unexplained. The sample profile shows around 2,000,000 clones; over 85% of them were found once. The top ten constitute approximately 1.2% of the sample. For the CD8 naive samples, CD45RO-negative cells were positively selected for CCR7, yielding a CD45RA+CCR7+ population from which TemRA cells were excluded. Sequencing used naive CD8+ T cells sorted from blood. The cell subset or site label for this specimen denotes: CD45RA+CCR7+. Receptors were obtained from a man aged 18 to 30 in good health.

The chain joins TRBV4-3 to TRBJ1-1; D is possibly TRBD1 (5 bases). The CDR3 has 17 amino acids. Germline loops: CDR1 LGHNA, CDR2 YSLEER. Trimming took off 1 base at V and 3 bases at J, with 18 bases between the two ends. CDR3 DNA sequence: TGCGCCAGCAGCCAAGCCACTGTTGGGGGGGAGGACACTGAAGCTTTCTTT. Translation gives CASSQATVGGEDTEAFF.

The chain recombines TRBV7-9 with TRBJ2-5, with a possible D match to TRBD2 (5 bases). Trimming left V 4 bases short and J 2 bases short, with 17 bases between. The length of the CDR3 is 16 residues. Germline-derived CDR1 and CDR2 are SEHNR and FQNEAQ (reference sequence). CDR3 bases: TGTGCCAGCAGCTATCTAACCCGAGGGCCTCAAGAGACCCAGTACTTC. This sequence encodes CASSYLTRGPQETQYF. Based on the CDR3 plus reference TRBV7-9 and TRBJ2-5, the full variable domain is DTGVSQNPRHKITKRGQNVTFRCDPISEHNRLYWYRQTLGQGPEFLTYFQNEAQLEKSRLLSDRFSAERPKGSFSTLEIQRTEQGDSAMYLCASSYLTRGPQETQYFGPGTRLLVL.

A note on this clone: Other DNA sequences in this specimen translate into the identical CDR3. The chain uses TRBV27 and TRBJ2-4; D tentatively fits TRBD1 or TRBD2 (5 bases each). V was clipped by 0 bases and J by 0 bases, with 9 bases between them. CDR1 is MNHEY and CDR2 is SMNVEV in the germline V gene (reference sequence). The CDR3 totals 16 residues. The CDR3 here is CASSLSPGTAKNIQYF. The CDR3 coding sequence is TGTGCCAGCAGTTTATCGCCCGGGACAGCCAAAAACATTCAGTACTTC.

The gene calls are TRBV29-1 and TRBJ2-1; D perhaps matches TRBD2 (6 bases). The CDR3 length is 16 residues. Germline CDR1 SQVTM, CDR2 ANQGSEA. V shed 1 base and J shed 3 bases, with 16 bases lying between them. The CDR3 bases are TGCAGCGTTGAAGGGCATTGGGGGAGGTTCTACAATGAGCAGTTCTTC. Translation: CSVEGHWGRFYNEQFF.

This chain links TRBV9 with TRBJ1-2; 9 bases match TRBD1. V shed 1 base, J shed 3 bases, and the junction held 7 bases outside the gene matches. This CDR3 is 16 amino acids long. Germline CDR1 SGDLS, CDR2 YYNGEE. The CDR3 loop is CASSVFRTGVDYGYTF. The CDR3 bases are TGTGCCAGCAGCGTATTTCGGACAGGGGTCGACTATGGCTACACCTTC.